This note documents a single T cell receptor beta chain sequence. Categorization into cohorts depended on clinical history that participants reported. This sample is drawn from a study of blood T cell repertoires in COVID-19. Background on the study: The United States, Italy and Spain provided the acute and convalescent COVID-19 samples. T cells, B-cell-depleted T cells, or PBMCs supplied cDNA or gDNA.

This CDR3 region has 17 residues. With V trimmed by 4 bases and J by 1 base, 2 bases remained unmatched. Germline CDR1 LGHDT, CDR2 YNNKEL (reference sequence). Per the original data handling: By means of reference gene primer amplification, nucleated cell counts were estimated. Method: immunoSEQ multiplex PCR; TCRdb's copy keeps in-frame clones and lacks some. That table supplies the V and J calls and clone size; D and trimming were determined from the DNA. Counted here are fewer than 250,000 clones, 83% occurring once; the ten biggest clones make up 3% to 4.5%. The rearrangement links TRBV3-1 (or the pseudogene TRBV3-2) to TRBJ2-2, with 14 bases that match TRBD2. The clonotype originates from a woman in her thirties or forties who had been exposed to COVID-19. Sequencing used PBMCs or T cells enriched from blood (not recorded which). The CDR3 DNA reads TGTGCCAGCAGCCCGGGACTAGCGGGGGTGAACACCGGGGAGCTGTTTTTT. Encoded protein: CASSPGLAGVNTGELFF.